This TCR beta chain was documented in a study of T cells in Graves' hyperthyroidism and ophthalmopathy. This clonotype was picked up a small number of times. Its specificity is unknown. The study's findings and limits: It was a median around seven months before onset that the model predicted ophthalmopathy.

RNA transcripts were the template for amplifying TCR beta CDR3 regions. The TCR CDR3 was amplified in a first-round RT-PCR using the HTBI primer set. In TCRdb, the multiplex PCR reads were re-called with MiXCR into one record per CDR3 protein. The sample shows hundreds of thousands of distinct CDR3 sequences, nearly 45% of them seen only once. The study left out patients who had uncontrolled infection, other autoimmune disease, pregnancy or lactation. Diagnosis rested on symptoms, serum thyroxine and TRAb, thyroid ultrasound, and orbital computed tomography. The specimen sequenced was peripheral blood or thyroid tissue (not recorded which). The clonotype was recovered from an adult man with Graves' disease, either hyperthyroidism or ophthalmopathy (not recorded which).

DNA of the CDR3: TGCAGTGTGCGGACAGGGGGCGGTGGCTACACCTTC. It codes for CSVRTGGGGYTF. The chain couples TRBV20-1 to TRBJ1-2, with 11 nucleotides matching TRBD1. J was trimmed by 7 bases and V by 7 bases; bases with no gene match: 5. From germline, CDR1 is DFQATT and CDR2 SNEGSKA (reference sequence). The CDR3 runs to 12 residues.